This record concerns one T cell receptor (beta chain) sequence. What it recognizes is unknown. The data stem from a study of long-term antiretroviral therapy in people with HIV. Study-level results: Repertoires from HIV showed CDR3 length ranges narrower than those of controls.

Version v3.0 of the immunoSEQ assay was performed at survey level. Sequencing was performed with immunoSEQ multiplex PCR; in TCRdb, only in-frame clones are kept and a portion is missing. The sample contains about 32,000 clones, roughly 98% of which appear only once. The CDR3 runs 14 residues. CDR1 and CDR2 (germline): ENHRY, SYGVKD. V lost 9 bases, J lost 4 bases, and 9 bases stayed unmatched. The cryopreserved samples used held roughly 0.85-10 million PBMC prior to extraction of DNA. The chain has TRBV10-3 and TRBJ1-2, with 9 bases identical to TRBD1. The starting material was unsorted PBMCs, obtained 7.6 years after starting antiretroviral therapy. The sequence derives from a man under 40 with HIV. In nucleotides, the CDR3 is TGTGCCATAGGAGGGGGACAGGGAAGCTATGGCTACACCTTC. Translated: CAIGGGQGSYGYTF.